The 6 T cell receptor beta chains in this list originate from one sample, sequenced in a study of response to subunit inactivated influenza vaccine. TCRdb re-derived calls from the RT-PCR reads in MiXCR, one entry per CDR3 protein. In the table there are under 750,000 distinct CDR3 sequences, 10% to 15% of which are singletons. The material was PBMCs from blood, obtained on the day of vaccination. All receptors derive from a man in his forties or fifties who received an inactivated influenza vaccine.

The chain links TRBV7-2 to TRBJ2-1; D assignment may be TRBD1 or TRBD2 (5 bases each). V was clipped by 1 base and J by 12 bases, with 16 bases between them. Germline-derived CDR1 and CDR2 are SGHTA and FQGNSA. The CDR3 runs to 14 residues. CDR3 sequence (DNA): TGTGCCAGCAGCTTAGGGGGTATGACGGGGCGGCAGTTCTTC. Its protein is CASSLGGMTGRQFF.

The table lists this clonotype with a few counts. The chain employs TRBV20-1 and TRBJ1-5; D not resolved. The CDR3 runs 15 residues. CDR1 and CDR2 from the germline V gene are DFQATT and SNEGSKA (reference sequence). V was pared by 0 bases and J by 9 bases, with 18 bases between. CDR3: CSARDPSALRAPQHF. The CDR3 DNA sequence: TGCAGTGCTAGAGATCCGTCCGCCCTGAGGGCGCCCCAGCATTTT.

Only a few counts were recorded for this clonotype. CDR3 nucleotide sequence: TGTGCCAGCAGTTATGGGGACTACCACCCTAGCACAGATACGCAGTATTTT. This translates into CASSYGDYHPSTDTQYF. The rearrangement links TRBV6-5 to TRBJ2-3; TRBD2 matches 7 bases. With 3 bases clipped from V and 0 bases from J, the junction kept 9 bases outside the gene matches. The CDR3 length is 17 residues. Germline CDR1 MNHEY, CDR2 SVGAGI.

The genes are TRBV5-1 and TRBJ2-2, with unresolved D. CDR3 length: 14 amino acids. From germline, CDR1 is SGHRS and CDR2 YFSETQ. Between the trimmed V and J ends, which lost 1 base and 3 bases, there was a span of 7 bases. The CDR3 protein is CASSLSSDTGELFF. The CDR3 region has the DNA TGCGCCAGCAGCTTGTCATCGGACACCGGGGAGCTGTTTTTT.

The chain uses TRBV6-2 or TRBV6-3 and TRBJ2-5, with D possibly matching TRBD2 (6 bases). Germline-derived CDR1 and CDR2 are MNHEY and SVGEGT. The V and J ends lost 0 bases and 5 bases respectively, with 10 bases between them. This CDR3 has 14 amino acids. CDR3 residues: CASSYSRGKETQYF. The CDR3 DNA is TGTGCCAGCAGTTACTCGCGGGGCAAGGAGACCCAGTACTTC.

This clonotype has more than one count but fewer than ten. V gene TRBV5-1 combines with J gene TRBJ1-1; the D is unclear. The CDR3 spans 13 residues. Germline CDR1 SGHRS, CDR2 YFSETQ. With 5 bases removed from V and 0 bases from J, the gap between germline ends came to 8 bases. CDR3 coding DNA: TGCGCCAGCAGACTATTCTTGAACACTGAAGCTTTCTTT. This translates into CASRLFLNTEAFF.